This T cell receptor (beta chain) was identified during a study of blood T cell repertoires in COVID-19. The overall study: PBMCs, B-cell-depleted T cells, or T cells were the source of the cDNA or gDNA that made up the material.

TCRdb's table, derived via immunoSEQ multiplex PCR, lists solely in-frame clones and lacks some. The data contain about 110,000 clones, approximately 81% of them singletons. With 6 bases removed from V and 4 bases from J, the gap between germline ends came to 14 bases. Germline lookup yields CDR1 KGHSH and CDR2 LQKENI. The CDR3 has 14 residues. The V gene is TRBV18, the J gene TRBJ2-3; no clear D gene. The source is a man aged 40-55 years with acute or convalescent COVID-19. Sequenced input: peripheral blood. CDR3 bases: TGTGCCAGCTCCCCCAGCGCGGTGGCAGATACGCAGTATTTT. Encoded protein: CASSPSAVADTQYF.